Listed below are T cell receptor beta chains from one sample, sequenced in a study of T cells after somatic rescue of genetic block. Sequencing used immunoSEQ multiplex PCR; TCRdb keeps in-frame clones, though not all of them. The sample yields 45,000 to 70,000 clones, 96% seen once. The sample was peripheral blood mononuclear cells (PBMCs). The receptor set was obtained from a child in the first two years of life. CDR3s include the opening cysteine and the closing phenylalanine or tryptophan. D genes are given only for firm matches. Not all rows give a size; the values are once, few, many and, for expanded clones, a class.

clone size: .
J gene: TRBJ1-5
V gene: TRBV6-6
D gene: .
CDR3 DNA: TGTGCCAGCAGTTACGGACAGAATAGCAATCAGCCCCAGCATTTT
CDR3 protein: CASSYGQNSNQPQHF

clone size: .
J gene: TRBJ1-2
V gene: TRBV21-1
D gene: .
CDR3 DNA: TGTGCCAGCAGCAAACGGGCAGGGGGTGACGGCTACACCTTC
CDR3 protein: CASSKRAGGDGYTF

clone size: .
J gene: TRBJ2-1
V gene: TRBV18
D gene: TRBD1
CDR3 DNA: TGTGCCAGCTCACCCGGACAGGGGTCCTACAATGAGCAGTTCTTC
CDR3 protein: CASSPGQGSYNEQFF

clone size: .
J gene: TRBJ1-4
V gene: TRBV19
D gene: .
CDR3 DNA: TGTGCCAGTAGGGGGCAGCGCTTAGGTGAAAAACTGTTTTTT
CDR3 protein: CASRGQRLGEKLFF

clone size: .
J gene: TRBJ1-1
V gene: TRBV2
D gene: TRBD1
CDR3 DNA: TGTGCCAGCACGGAGGGGGCGAACACTGAAGCTTTCTTT
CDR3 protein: CASTEGANTEAFF

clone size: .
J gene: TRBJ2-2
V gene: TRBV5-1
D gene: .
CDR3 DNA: TGCGCCAGCAGCTTGGGGGGGCCGGACACCGGGGAGCTGTTTTTT
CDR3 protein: CASSLGGPDTGELFF

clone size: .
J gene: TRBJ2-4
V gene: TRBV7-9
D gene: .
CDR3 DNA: TGTGCCAGCAGCTTCGGTTTAGCCAAAAACATTCAGTACTTC
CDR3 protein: CASSFGLAKNIQYF

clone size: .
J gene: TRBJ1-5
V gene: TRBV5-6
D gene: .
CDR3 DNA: TGTGCCAGCAGCTTCTGGGGGAATCAGCCCCAGCATTTT
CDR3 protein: CASSFWGNQPQHF

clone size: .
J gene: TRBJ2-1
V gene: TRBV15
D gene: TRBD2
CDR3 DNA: TGTGCCACCAGCCGTGGAACTAGCGGGACTGAGCAGTTCTTC
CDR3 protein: CATSRGTSGTEQFF

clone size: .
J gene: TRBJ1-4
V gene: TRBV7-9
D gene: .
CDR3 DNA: TGTGCCAGCAGCTTAGCGGAGGGGACTACTAATGAAAAACTGTTTTTT
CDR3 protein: CASSLAEGTTNEKLFF

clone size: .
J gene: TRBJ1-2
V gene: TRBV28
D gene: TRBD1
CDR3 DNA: TGTGCCAGCAGTTTCCCAACAGGGGGCTATGGCTACACCTTC
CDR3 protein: CASSFPTGGYGYTF

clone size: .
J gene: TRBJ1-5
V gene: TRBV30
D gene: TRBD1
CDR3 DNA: TGTGCCCCTCATGTATGGGGACAGGGTAATCAGCCCCAGCATTTT
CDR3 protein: CAPHVWGQGNQPQHF

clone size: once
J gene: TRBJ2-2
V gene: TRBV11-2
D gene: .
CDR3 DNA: TGTGCCAGCAGCCCGCGGGCGTGGGAGGAGGCCGGGGAGCTGTTTTTT
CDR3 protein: CASSPRAWEEAGELFF